This entry describes one T cell receptor (beta chain). The target antigen is unknown. MiXCR, applied by TCRdb to the 5' RACE reads, yields one record per CDR3 protein. The table includes 400,000 to 500,000 distinct CDR3 sequences, roughly 20% detected once. The CDR3 extends over 15 amino acids. The V gene's germline CDR1 is SGHTA and CDR2 FQGNSA. Losses at the gene ends were 5 bases for V and 3 bases for J; bases not matched to a gene: 8. The sample originates from a study of T-cell memory formation after mild COVID-19. The study's findings and limits: Clones that got smaller from day 15 to 85 had even CD4/CD8, while clones growing later tipped toward CD4+.

The TCR comes from an adult woman who had mild COVID-19 (a few samples of this study predate the infection). Cell type and time point are not known. The chain recombines TRBV7-2 with TRBJ2-3, with TRBD2 identical over 7 bases. The sequenced sample consisted of PBMCs or a T cell subset sorted from them (not recorded which). CDR3 sequence: CASSISGLATDTQYF. CDR3 sequence (DNA): TGTGCCAGCAGCATTAGCGGGTTAGCGACAGATACGCAGTATTTT.